These T cell receptor beta chains were read from a single sample in a study of cytomegalovirus exposure and HLA in healthy donors. TCRdb's table, derived via immunoSEQ multiplex PCR, lists solely in-frame clones and lacks some. Here the sample spans about 160,000 clones, about 86% being singletons. The specimen was PBMCs. These receptor sequences come from a woman in her twenties or thirties in good health and CMV-seronegative. Each CDR3 is given with its conserved first and last residue. Only some rows state a clone size, as once, few, many or a class for expanded clones.

j_call: TRBJ2-7
v_call: TRBV5-6
clone_size: NA
cdr3_aa: CASSLDASGGRFYEQYF

j_call: TRBJ2-7
v_call: TRBV4-3
clone_size: NA
cdr3_aa: CASSQEGLASYEQYF

j_call: TRBJ2-1
v_call: TRBV13
clone_size: NA
cdr3_aa: CASSLSRKNYNEQFF

j_call: TRBJ1-1
v_call: TRBV27
clone_size: few
cdr3_aa: CASSLQGRTEAFF

j_call: TRBJ2-7
v_call: TRBV28
clone_size: NA
cdr3_aa: CATTSSGPYYEQYF

j_call: TRBJ1-3
v_call: TRBV4-3
clone_size: once
cdr3_aa: CASSQDRGALGNTIYF

j_call: TRBJ2-1
v_call: TRBV4-1
clone_size: NA
cdr3_aa: CASSQDTNEQFF

j_call: TRBJ2-2
v_call: TRBV7-6
clone_size: NA
cdr3_aa: CASSLSGSTGELFF

j_call: TRBJ2-3
v_call: TRBV29-1
clone_size: NA
cdr3_aa: CSVASGGVTDTQYF

j_call: TRBJ2-7
v_call: TRBV9
clone_size: NA
cdr3_aa: CASSVELDSYEQYF

j_call: TRBJ2-5
v_call: TRBV5-1
clone_size: NA
cdr3_aa: CASSLEGGLGETQYF

j_call: TRBJ2-3
v_call: TRBV30
clone_size: NA
cdr3_aa: CAWSGIGAAATQYF

j_call: TRBJ2-1
v_call: TRBV4-1
clone_size: once
cdr3_aa: CASSQVPTGSSYNEQFF

j_call: TRBJ2-6
v_call: TRBV7-3
clone_size: NA
cdr3_aa: CASSLRRDGANVLTF

j_call: TRBJ1-5
v_call: TRBV1
clone_size: NA
cdr3_aa: CTSSQEFLPTVYRNQPQHF

j_call: TRBJ2-7
v_call: TRBV27
clone_size: NA
cdr3_aa: CASSSLAGGPDEQYF

j_call: TRBJ2-1
v_call: TRBV27
clone_size: NA
cdr3_aa: CATLEGRGNNEQFF

j_call: TRBJ2-3
v_call: TRBV27
clone_size: NA
cdr3_aa: CASSPRDVPGDTQYF